This T cell receptor (beta chain) came from a study of glioma-infiltrating T cells. Overall study results and limits: Above-expected tissue-blood divergence occurred in all gliomas, most in low-grade ones.

Amplification of TCR alpha and beta CDR3 regions from RNA used iRepertoire nested multiplex PCR. For one-step reverse transcription and amplification, roughly 95-400 ng of tissue mRNA or PBMC total RNA was used. TCRdb re-called the multiplex PCR reads through MiXCR, storing one row per CDR3 protein. The data hold about 89,000 distinct CDR3 sequences, with 20% to 25% observed a single time. The V gene lost 5 bases and the J gene lost 2 bases, with 5 bases spanning the gap. CDR3 size: 12 residues. The germline CDR1 and CDR2 sequences are SGHTA and FQGNSA. In this sample, this clonotype turned up many times. Antigen unknown.

This chain uses TRBV7-2 with TRBJ2-3; D uncertain. The sample was glioma tissue, nonneoplastic brain tissue, or PBMCs (not recorded which). The TCR comes from a human donor with low-grade glioma or glioblastoma, undergoing nonglioma brain surgery, or in good health (not recorded which). In DNA form, the CDR3 reads TGTGCCAGCAGCGCCCCCACAGATACGCAGTATTTT. Its translation: CASSAPTDTQYF.